This TCR beta chain was identified during a study of blood T cell repertoires in COVID-19. Here immunoSEQ multiplex PCR was the method, and the copy in TCRdb shows in-frame clones only, minus some. The table records under 500,000 clones, 87% of them present only once. Deletions cut 7 bases from V and 2 bases from J, with 12 bases between. This CDR3 is built from 13 residues. Germline V lookup: CDR1 SNHLY, CDR2 FYNNEI. This TCR came from a woman between 18 and 29 years old with acute COVID-19. The sequenced sample consisted of PBMCs or T cells enriched from blood (not recorded which). This rearrangement joins TRBV2 to TRBJ2-7, with D maybe TRBD2 (5 bases). CDR3 residues: CASTQTTTYEQYF. In DNA form, the CDR3 reads TGTGCCAGCACCCAGACTACTACCTACGAGCAGTACTTC.